This TCR beta chain was sequenced in a study of blood T cell repertoires in COVID-19 (dated by TCRdb to the early 2020s). With regard to the full study: Collaborator samples came from the United States, Italy and Spain and covered acute and convalescent phases of COVID-19. The prospective study material was composed of cDNA or gDNA derived from T cells, B-cell-depleted T cells, or PBMCs. The samples were drawn from two sources: the first 160 participants of the ongoing ImmuneRACE study, and 1,254 subjects contributed by 6 global collaborators. The dataset comprised deeply sampled blood TCRbeta repertoires from subjects exposed to, actively infected with, or recovered from COVID-19. Nearly every sample came with metadata listing a de-identified subject ID, COVID-19 status, age in years and sex. Where available, HLA class I and class II types were taken from metadata supplied by the sample provider and were not determined by assay-based typing. A freely available public database, intended as a resource for researchers studying the immune response to SARS-CoV-2, is where the repertoires were released.

Here is what the overall study found, with its caveats: The amount of clinical and demographic metadata varied by source and participant and was provided uncurated.

CDR1 and CDR2, per the germline V gene, are SGHDT and YYEEEE. The CDR3 has 15 amino acids, counting the end cysteine and phenylalanine. CDR3 DNA only is kept here, 45 bases in frame from base 1. V is cut by 3 bases and J by 0 bases, and the space between the germline ends is 12 bases. Enrolling through a virtual design, the prospective study's participants ranged in age from about 18 to 89 years and lived across roughly 24 United States geographic areas. Cohort assignment in the prospective study relied on participant-reported clinical history from a screening survey and a study questionnaire. Recovered participants in ImmuneRACE Cohort 3 were defined by two consecutive negative NP/OP PCR tests, clearance by a healthcare professional, or resolution of symptoms. In the prospective study, mobile phlebotomists collected whole blood, serum and a nasopharyngeal or oropharyngeal swab from each participant. Additional blood draws and questionnaires over an approximately 2-month period could optionally be provided by prospective study participants. Before DNA extraction, blood samples from the prospective study were shipped at room temperature or frozen.

TCRbeta CDR3 regions were amplified from genomic DNA by means of the immunoSEQ Assay, a bias-controlled multiplex PCR. The study's own analysis went as follows. Within the assay, amplification of reference gene primers was used to estimate how many nucleated cells each sample contained. To quantify the absolute abundance of each unique TCRbeta CDR3 rearrangement, sequence reads were collapsed and filtered. For each sample, productive Simpson clonality was calculated as the square root of Simpson's diversity index over productive rearrangements. TCRdb provides this immuneACCESS table in a form limited to in-frame rearrangements. Some clones are lacking; in checked studies, under half of them reflect an unresolved V gene, and why the rest are absent is not known. That table furnishes V, J and clone size, whereas the DNA furnished D and trimming. This sample gives 200,000 to 250,000 clones in total; around 80% of them show up just once. Of the sample, 14% to 15% falls within the top ten clones.

With regard to this clone: Its specific antigen is unknown. The input lacks base qualities; no much larger clone sits a single base away.

Rearrangement joined TRBV5-6 to TRBJ1-2; the D segment could be TRBD1, given 5 matching bases. Material: PBMCs or T cells enriched from blood (not recorded which). The receptor comes from a man in his forties who had recovered from COVID-19. The DNA sequence is as follows: TGTGCCAGCAGCTGGGGCCCTATCGCTAACTATGGCTACACCTTC. The translation is CASSWGPIANYGYTF. The CDR3 plus the reference TRBV5-6 and TRBJ1-2 genes for the other parts give the full variable domain: DAGVTQSPTHLIKTRGQQVTLRCSPKSGHDTVSWYQQALGQGPQFIFQYYEEEERQRGNFPDRFSGHQFPNYSSELNVNALLLGDSALYLCASSWGPIANYGYTFGSGTRLTVV.